A selection of T cell receptor beta chains follows, all from one sample in a study of blood T cell repertoires in COVID-19. Using immunoSEQ multiplex PCR, the repertoire was profiled, and TCRdb retains in-frame clones only, with some absent. The repertoire has approximately 99,000 clones, 70% to 90% of them found once; the top ten carry under 15%. The sequencing sample was made of peripheral blood. These receptors were obtained from an older woman in a cohort sampled during active or convalescent COVID-19. CDR3s include the opening cysteine and the closing phenylalanine or tryptophan. Fields, in order: V gene, clone size, D gene, J gene, CDR3 protein, CDR3 DNA. A D gene is named only where the DNA matches it firmly. Clone size appears in some rows only: once, few, many, or a class for an expanded clone.

>TRBV2|NA|TRBD2|TRBJ2-7
CASSLAGGSDYEQYF
TGTGCCAGCAGCCTAGCGGGAGGTAGCGACTACGAGCAGTACTTC
>TRBV18|NA|TRBD1|TRBJ2-1
CASSPSGTGGRNEQFF
TGTGCCAGCTCACCTTCCGGGACAGGGGGACGTAATGAGCAGTTCTTC
>TRBV5-8|NA|NA|TRBJ2-5
CASSRGTAQETQYF
TGTGCCAGCAGCCGTGGGACTGCCCAAGAGACCCAGTACTTC
>TRBV7-9|NA|NA|TRBJ1-1
CASSLQGPSTEAFF
TGTGCCAGCAGCTTACAGGGGCCGAGCACTGAAGCTTTCTTT
>TRBV27|NA|NA|TRBJ1-1
CASSFQGSTEAFF
TGTGCCAGCAGTTTCCAGGGAAGCACTGAAGCTTTCTTT
>TRBV27|once|NA|TRBJ2-4
CASSPRILAKNIQYF
TGTGCCAGCAGTCCTCGTATCCTAGCCAAAAACATTCAGTACTTC
>TRBV6-5|NA|TRBD1|TRBJ1-2
CASSYGTGNNGYTF
TGTGCCAGCAGTTACGGGACAGGGAACAATGGCTACACCTTC
>TRBV12-5|NA|NA|TRBJ2-2
CASVGAGELFF
TGTGCTAGTGTAGGGGCCGGGGAGCTGTTTTTT
>TRBV15|once|TRBD1|TRBJ1-5
CATSRVPPRDRGGQPQHF
TGTGCCACCAGCAGAGTCCCCCCCCGGGACAGGGGAGGTCAGCCCCAGCATTTT
>TRBV2|NA|NA|TRBJ1-1
CASRSRLGGNTEAFF
TGTGCCAGCAGATCTAGACTGGGGGGAAACACTGAAGCTTTCTTT
>TRBV11-2|NA|NA|TRBJ2-6
CASSGQLYSGANVLTF
TGTGCCAGCAGCGGACAGCTTTACTCTGGGGCCAACGTCCTGACTTTC
>TRBV21-1|NA|NA|TRBJ2-7
CASSKGSGDGDEQYF
TGTGCCAGCAGCAAAGGTTCAGGGGACGGAGACGAGCAGTACTTC
>TRBV24-1|NA|NA|TRBJ2-3
CATTSPNTDTQYF
TGTGCCACCACTTCCCCTAACACAGATACGCAGTATTTT
>TRBV6-5|NA|NA|TRBJ1-3
CASSYSQDRGGNTIYF
TGTGCCAGCAGTTACTCGCAAGATAGGGGGGGAAACACCATATATTTT
>TRBV6-5|NA|TRBD2|TRBJ2-2
CASRNGGYTGELFF
TGTGCCAGCAGAAACGGGGGGTACACCGGGGAGCTGTTTTTT
>TRBV2|NA|TRBD1|TRBJ2-5
CASSYDRALQETQYF
TGTGCCAGCAGTTATGACAGGGCCCTCCAAGAGACCCAGTACTTC
>TRBV7-9|NA|TRBD2|TRBJ2-1
CASSLDLGGRYNEQFF
TGTGCCAGCAGCTTAGATCTCGGCGGGAGATATAATGAGCAGTTCTTC
>TRBV7-3|NA|NA|TRBJ2-1
CASSLTGSSYNEQFF
TGTGCCAGCAGCTTAACGGGGAGCTCCTACAATGAGCAGTTCTTC
>TRBV18|NA|TRBD2|TRBJ2-1
CASSPQLAVLNEQFF
TGTGCCAGCTCACCTCAACTAGCGGTACTCAATGAGCAGTTCTTC
>TRBV7-2|NA|NA|TRBJ2-1
CASSLGPIDEQFF
TGTGCCAGCAGCTTAGGTCCGATAGATGAGCAGTTCTTC
>TRBV21-1|NA|NA|TRBJ2-3
CASSIGTGGWGTDTQYF
TGTGCCAGCAGCATAGGGACAGGGGGCTGGGGCACAGATACGCAGTATTTT
>TRBV7-9|NA|NA|TRBJ2-1
CASSLWSYNEQFF
TGTGCCAGCAGCTTATGGAGCTACAATGAGCAGTTCTTC
>TRBV2|NA|NA|TRBJ1-5
CASRGGNQPQHF
TGTGCCAGCAGAGGGGGCAATCAGCCCCAGCATTTT
>TRBV5-1|NA|TRBD1|TRBJ1-2
CASSLGGQGSYGYTF
TGCGCCAGCAGCTTAGGGGGACAGGGGTCGTATGGCTACACCTTC
>TRBV7-9|NA|NA|TRBJ1-5
CASSANKGWGDQPQHF
TGTGCCAGCAGCGCTAATAAGGGCTGGGGCGATCAGCCCCAGCATTTT
>TRBV21-1|NA|NA|TRBJ1-5
CASTEGQGSGYVRQPQHF
TGTGCCAGCACGGAAGGACAGGGAAGTGGGTATGTCCGTCAGCCCCAGCATTTT
>TRBV5-1|NA|TRBD1|TRBJ1-2
CASSAGGNYGYTF
TGCGCCAGCAGCGCAGGGGGGAACTATGGCTACACCTTC
>TRBV5-6|NA|TRBD1|TRBJ2-2
CASSSLQGRSGELFF
TGTGCCAGCAGCTCTCTACAGGGGAGATCCGGGGAGCTGTTTTTT
>TRBV18|once|NA|TRBJ2-5
CASSPYARRYQETQYF
TGTGCCAGCTCACCATATGCCAGGAGGTACCAAGAGACCCAGTACTTC
>TRBV20-1|NA|TRBD1|TRBJ2-4
CSASEGAHIQYF
TGCAGTGCTAGTGAGGGGGCCCACATTCAGTACTTC
>TRBV5-6|NA|NA|TRBJ2-3
CASSLGGTDTQYF
TGTGCCAGCAGCTTAGGAGGAACGGATACGCAGTATTTT
>TRBV6-5|NA|NA|TRBJ1-6
CASKGDSYNSPLHF
TGTGCCAGCAAGGGGGACTCCTATAATTCACCCCTCCACTTT
>TRBV12-3/TRBV12-4|NA|TRBD2|TRBJ2-1
CASSPSGNNEQFF
TGTGCCAGCAGCCCCAGCGGGAACAATGAGCAGTTCTTC
>TRBV3-1/TRBV3-2|NA|TRBD2|TRBJ2-2
CASSHSGGAGELFF
TGTGCCAGCAGCCACTCTGGGGGGGCCGGGGAGCTGTTTTTT
>TRBV5-4|NA|NA|TRBJ1-1
CASSPVGGQGNTEAFF
TGTGCCAGCAGCCCGGTCGGGGGGCAGGGGAACACTGAAGCTTTCTTT
>TRBV5-1|NA|TRBD1|TRBJ1-2
CASSPGTGGYGYTF
TGCGCCAGCAGCCCCGGGACAGGGGGCTATGGCTACACCTTC
>TRBV27|NA|TRBD1|TRBJ1-4
CASSSQGAVNEKLFF
TGTGCCAGCAGTTCCCAGGGGGCGGTTAATGAAAAACTGTTTTTT
>TRBV7-8|NA|NA|TRBJ2-1
CASSLAGGAYNEQFF
TGTGCCAGCAGCTTAGCGGGCGGGGCTTACAATGAGCAGTTCTTC
>TRBV11-2|once|NA|TRBJ1-1
CASSWGRNTEAFF
TGTGCCAGCAGCTGGGGGCGGAACACTGAAGCTTTCTTT
>TRBV4-1|NA|NA|TRBJ2-7
CASSQEQQGFYEQYF
TGCGCCAGCAGCCAAGAACAACAGGGATTCTACGAGCAGTACTTC
>TRBV7-8|NA|TRBD1|TRBJ2-5
CASSLNRGRETQYF
TGTGCCAGCAGCTTAAACAGGGGGCGAGAGACCCAGTACTTC
>TRBV5-1|NA|TRBD1|TRBJ2-7
CASSFSQDRSYEQYF
TGCGCCAGCAGCTTTTCCCAGGACAGGTCCTACGAGCAGTACTTC
>TRBV4-1|NA|TRBD2|TRBJ2-2
CASSKGGGSVTGELFF
TGCGCCAGCAGCAAGGGCGGGGGGTCGGTCACCGGGGAGCTGTTTTTT
>TRBV4-2|NA|TRBD2|TRBJ2-3
CASSQDGRVGADTQYF
TGTGCCAGCAGCCAAGACGGGAGGGTAGGCGCAGATACGCAGTATTTT
>TRBV3-1/TRBV3-2|NA|TRBD1|TRBJ2-3
CASSRGDRERYF
TGTGCCAGCAGCCGAGGGGACAGGGAGCGGTATTTT